Each of the 31 T cell receptor beta chains below was sequenced from the same sample in a study of PD-1 blockade in classical Hodgkin lymphoma. Repertoires were generated with immunoSEQ multiplex PCR, while TCRdb's copy carries only in-frame clones and drops some. Among over 25,000 clones listed, around 72% were seen once. Regarding time point: cycle 4 day 1 (C4D1), after 6 weeks of nivolumab. Relapse after autologous stem cell transplantation occurred in every patient, and brentuximab vedotin exposure varied. The starting material was peripheral blood mononuclear cells (PBMCs), obtained before the fourth cycle of nivolumab. The receptors shown here come from a human donor with classical Hodgkin lymphoma.

The CDR3 nucleotides read TGTGCCAGCAGTGAAGCTTTCTTT. Encoded protein: CASSEAFF. The chain couples TRBV2 to TRBJ1-1; D call uncertain. V was shortened by 0 bases and J by 13 bases, with 0 bases between the two germline ends. CDR3 length: 8 amino acids. Germline CDR1 reads SNHLY; CDR2 reads FYNNEI. The full variable domain, completed using reference TRBV2 and TRBJ1-1, is EPEVTQTPSHQVTQMGQEVILRCVPISNHLYFYWYRQILGQKVEFLVSFYNNEISEKSEIFDDQFSVERPDGSNFTLKIRSTKLEDSAMYFCASSEAFFGQGTRLTVV.

The chain combines TRBV4-1 with TRBJ1-2; D unresolved. Germline values: CDR1 MGHRA, CDR2 YSYEKL. Trimming cost V 1 base and J 3 bases, with 6 bases left between them. The CDR3 covers 13 residues. CDR3 region: CASSQVPDYGYTF. In DNA form, the CDR3 reads TGCGCCAGCAGCCAAGTGCCCGACTATGGCTACACCTTC.

V usage is TRBV4-2 and J usage is TRBJ1-3; D unresolved. The V gene's germline CDR1 is LGHNA and CDR2 YNFKEQ. Trimming took off 1 base at V and 11 bases at J, with 21 bases between the two ends. The CDR3 sequence is 16 residues long. CDR3 loop: CASSQVSTTDRIPIYF. The CDR3 region has the DNA TGTGCCAGCAGCCAAGTTTCAACCACCGACCGGATCCCCATATATTTT.

This chain joins TRBV5-1 and TRBJ1-5, with D tentatively TRBD1 (5 bases). V lost 5 bases, J lost 2 bases, and 11 bases lay in between. The CDR3 sequence is 14 residues long. Germline lookup yields CDR1 SGHRS and CDR2 YFSETQ. In nucleotides, the CDR3 is TGCGCCAGCAGGCGAGGGGAGGGCAATCAGCCCCAGCATTTT. Its translation is CASRRGEGNQPQHF.

The CDR3 DNA reads TGTGCCAGCAGCCAAGCAGCCCAGACGGATAGCAATCAGCCCCAGCATTTT. Translation: CASSQAAQTDSNQPQHF. The chain carries TRBV11-2 and TRBJ1-5; D ambiguous. Trimming cost V 5 bases and J 0 bases, with 17 bases left between them. Looked up from germline, CDR1 is SGHAT and CDR2 is FQNNGV. The CDR3 sequence is 17 residues long.

The chain uses TRBV27 and TRBJ2-1; 7 nucleotides match TRBD2. Germline loops: CDR1 MNHEY, CDR2 SMNVEV (reference sequence). The CDR3 is made up of 15 amino acids. The trim removed 1 base at V and 4 bases at J, leaving 4 bases unmatched. In DNA form, the CDR3 reads TGTGCCAGCAGTTTATACGCTAGCGGATACAATGAGCAGTTCTTC. Translation: CASSLYASGYNEQFF.

The CDR3 reads CASSQTGGASGYTF. The CDR3 DNA follows: TGTGCCAGCAGCCAAACAGGGGGCGCTTCTGGCTACACCTTC. The chain carries TRBV28 and TRBJ1-2; 9 bases agree with TRBD1. With V trimmed by 6 bases and J by 7 bases, 9 bases remained unmatched. This CDR3 has 14 residues. Germline V gene lookup returns CDR1 MDHEN and CDR2 SYDVKM.

The V gene is TRBV4-2, the J gene TRBJ1-2, with 8 bases matching TRBD1. Germline CDR1 LGHNA, CDR2 YNFKEQ. The CDR3 contains 17 residues. V lost 1 base to trimming and J lost 0 bases; unmatched junction nucleotides: 7. The CDR3 loop is CASSQVSGGVSNYGYTF. As DNA, the CDR3 is TGTGCCAGCAGCCAAGTTTCAGGGGGCGTTTCTAACTATGGCTACACCTTC.

This clone was recorded a few times. V is TRBV2 and J is TRBJ1-2, with 8 positions matching TRBD1. Germline V lookup: CDR1 SNHLY, CDR2 FYNNEI. This CDR3 is 14 amino acids long. Germline trimming cut 4 bases from V and 4 bases from J; bases unmatched to any gene: 5. Here the CDR3 DNA reads TGTGCCAGCAGTGGGACAGGGCTGACCTATGGCTACACCTTC. Its translation is CASSGTGLTYGYTF.

V usage is TRBV30 and J usage is TRBJ2-7, with D possibly matching TRBD2 (5 bases). Germline V gene data show CDR1 as GTSNPN and CDR2 as SVGIG (reference sequence). This CDR3 is 14 amino acids long. Between the trimmed V and J ends, which lost 3 bases and 3 bases, there was a span of 15 bases. CDR3 amino acids: CAWRQGGGNYEQYF. The CDR3 DNA follows: TGTGCCTGGAGACAAGGCGGAGGAAACTACGAGCAGTACTTC.

This rearrangement joins TRBV5-1 to TRBJ1-6; D is ambiguous. The CDR3 is 14 amino acids. Looked up from germline, CDR1 is SGHRS and CDR2 is YFSETQ. Trimming pared 0 bases from V and 7 bases from J, leaving 8 bases between. DNA of the CDR3: TGCGCCAGCAGCTTGGGTGCCATAAATTCACCCCTCCACTTT. Translation gives CASSLGAINSPLHF.

The gene calls are TRBV10-3 and TRBJ1-6, with TRBD1 matching 7 bases. The V gene's germline CDR1 is ENHRY and CDR2 SYGVKD. V gave up 3 bases and J gave up 5 bases; unmatched junction bases: 10. This CDR3 spans 17 amino acids. DNA for the CDR3: TGTGCCATCAGTGATCCAGACAGGGACAGTCATAATTCACCCCTCCACTTT. Its protein is CAISDPDRDSHNSPLHF.

This sequence joins TRBV5-1 and TRBJ2-7, with 8 nucleotides matching TRBD2. The CDR3 loop spans 14 amino acids. The germline V gene encodes CDR1 SGHRS and CDR2 YFSETQ. Trimming cost V 0 bases and J 4 bases; bases outside gene matches: 3. The CDR3 region has the DNA TGCGCCAGCAGCTTGGGAGCGGGAGTTTACGAGCAGTACTTC. Encoded protein: CASSLGAGVYEQYF.

The V gene is TRBV18, the J gene TRBJ2-5; unclear D gene. The length of the CDR3 is 15 residues. Trimming removed 4 bases from V and 5 bases from J, with 17 bases in between. Germline CDR1 is KGHSH and CDR2 is LQKENI. CDR3: CASSLRSGVSETQYF. DNA of the CDR3: TGTGCCAGCTCACTTAGGTCAGGAGTCTCGGAGACCCAGTACTTC.

V usage is TRBV29-1 and J usage is TRBJ2-2; 9 bases map to TRBD2. This CDR3 spans 17 amino acids. Germline V gene data show CDR1 as SQVTM and CDR2 as ANQGSEA. V gave up 1 base and J gave up 2 bases; unmatched junction bases: 8. The CDR3 DNA reads as TGCAGCGTTGAAGTTGCTAGCGGGGTCTTAAACACCGGGGAGCTGTTTTTT. Amino acid sequence: CSVEVASGVLNTGELFF.

The chain has TRBV10-3 and TRBJ2-7; 7 positions match TRBD1. Per the germline V gene, CDR1 is ENHRY and CDR2 is SYGVKD. The J segment lost 2 bases and the V segment lost 0 bases, leaving 1 base of the junction unmatched. The CDR3 covers 14 residues. CDR3 DNA: TGTGCCATCAGTGAGTCCGGGACAGCCTACGAGCAGTACTTC. Its translation is CAISESGTAYEQYF.

The CDR3 here is CASRDIDRATGELFF. Here the CDR3 DNA reads TGTGCCAGCAGAGATATCGACAGGGCCACCGGGGAGCTGTTTTTT. V and J are TRBV4-2 and TRBJ2-2; 7 bases are shared with TRBD1. Germline CDR1 LGHNA, CDR2 YNFKEQ. The CDR3 consists of 15 residues. V was pared by 6 bases and J by 4 bases, with 8 bases of the junction left unmatched.

This clone occurred once. The J gene is TRBJ2-6, the V gene TRBV13, with a possible D match to TRBD1 (5 bases). The V gene's germline CDR1 is PRHDT and CDR2 FYEKMQ (reference sequence). The CDR3 contains 18 residues. The germline V and J ends were trimmed by 3 bases and 0 bases, with 15 bases remaining between them. The CDR3, as DNA: TGTGCCAGCAGCTTTTCATGGGGCCTTCCCTCTGGGGCCAACGTCCTGACTTTC. Amino acids: CASSFSWGLPSGANVLTF. Full variable domain (outside the CDR3, taken from reference TRBV13 and TRBJ2-6): AAGVIQSPRHLIKEKRETATLKCYPIPRHDTVYWYQQGPGQDPQFLISFYEKMQSDKGSIPDRFSAQQFSDYHSELNMSSLELGDSALYFCASSFSWGLPSGANVLTFGAGSRLTVL.

The rearrangement links TRBV12-2 to TRBJ2-1; the table names TRBD2, a call not compared with the DNA. TRBV12-2 is a pseudogene locus. There are 17 residues in the CDR3. This CDR3 reads CASRSGTSGGSYNEQFF. The CDR3 nucleotides are TGTGCAAGTCGCTCCGGGACTAGCGGGGGCTCCTACAATGAGCAGTTCTTC.

V and J are TRBV4-1 and TRBJ2-7; D is ambiguous. The CDR3 covers 15 residues. Per the germline V gene, CDR1 is MGHRA and CDR2 is YSYEKL. V lost 0 bases to trimming and J lost 1 base, with 10 bases between them. The CDR3 DNA is TGCGCCAGCAGCCAAGACGACGTTGGGTCCTACGAGCAGTACTTC. Translation: CASSQDDVGSYEQYF.

The rearrangement links TRBV7-6 to TRBJ2-7; perhaps TRBD2 as D (6 bases). This CDR3 has 13 residues. Trimming removed 5 bases at V and 6 bases at J, with 14 bases between. Germline V gene sequence: CDR1 SGHVS, CDR2 FNYEAQ. CDR3 nucleotides: TGTGCCAGCAGCCGTGGCGGGGATGGCGAGCAGTACTTC. Translation gives CASSRGGDGEQYF. Complete variable domain (other parts from reference TRBV7-6 and TRBJ2-7): GAGVSQSPRYKVTKRGQDVALRCDPISGHVSLYWYRQALGQGPEFLTYFNYEAQQDKSGLPNDRFSAERPEGSISTLTIQRTEQRDSAMYRCASSRGGDGEQYFGPGTRLTVT.

By sample share, this clone is medium-sized. V gene TRBV7-9 combines with J gene TRBJ1-2; D is uncertain. V was cut by 5 bases and J by 5 bases, with 12 bases left in between. CDR1 is SEHNR and CDR2 is FQNEAQ in the germline V gene (reference sequence). This CDR3 is 13 amino acids long. The DNA for the CDR3 is TGTGCCAGCAGCCACACAGAACTATATGGCTACACCTTC. It encodes CASSHTELYGYTF.

This chain joins TRBV5-5 and TRBJ2-7; no clear D. V shed 4 bases and J shed 3 bases, with 11 bases lying between them. Looked up from germline, CDR1 is SGHKS and CDR2 is YYEKEE (reference sequence). The CDR3 is 13 residues long. CDR3 bases: TGTGCCAGCAGCCCCTTGGCTAGCTACGAGCAGTACTTC. Encoded protein: CASSPLASYEQYF.

This sequence joins TRBV6-5 and TRBJ2-5; D not certain. This CDR3 is built from 14 residues. With 8 bases removed from V and 7 bases from J, the gap between germline ends came to 20 bases. The germline V gene encodes CDR1 MNHEY and CDR2 SVGAGI. The CDR3 is CASSAPGLSRTQYF. The DNA of the CDR3 is TGTGCCAGCTCCGCCCCTGGCCTGTCTCGGACCCAGTACTTC.

The V call is TRBV2, the J call TRBJ2-1; D not resolved. Trimming shortened V by 1 base and J by 8 bases, and 18 bases separated the two germline ends. The CDR3 is 16 amino acids. Germline V gene data show CDR1 as SNHLY and CDR2 as FYNNEI. Written as DNA, the CDR3 is TGTGCCAGCAGTGAAGGCGGTGGATTGGGGTTCCATGAGCAGTTCTTC. It codes for CASSEGGGLGFHEQFF.

The chain carries TRBV5-1 and TRBJ2-7, with 12 bases fitting TRBD2. This CDR3 has 14 residues. V was pared by 4 bases and J by 5 bases, with 4 bases of the junction left unmatched. CDR1 and CDR2 from the germline V gene are SGHRS and YFSETQ. The CDR3 protein is CASSRLAGANEQYF. In DNA, the CDR3 is TGCGCCAGCAGCCGACTAGCGGGAGCCAACGAGCAGTACTTC.

The chain employs TRBV7-2 and TRBJ1-1; unclear D gene. Germline CDR1 reads SGHTA; CDR2 reads FQGNSA. The CDR3 is 15 amino acids. Trimming stripped 1 base from V and 0 bases from J, with 9 bases between. The CDR3 protein is CASSLVVGLNTEAFF. CDR3 DNA: TGTGCCAGCAGCTTAGTGGTTGGGCTGAACACTGAAGCTTTCTTT.

The V gene is TRBV7-2, the J gene TRBJ1-5, with D tentatively TRBD1 (6 bases). Germline lookup yields CDR1 SGHTA and CDR2 FQGNSA. The CDR3 contains 16 residues. Trimming cost V 3 bases and J 4 bases, with 16 bases left between them. The CDR3 DNA sequence: TGTGCCAGCAGCTTGGCCGGGGGGGCGATGAATCAGCCCCAGCATTTT. This codes for CASSLAGGAMNQPQHF.

The genes are TRBV14 and TRBJ1-4, with 9 bases fitting TRBD1. Germline CDR1 SGHDN, CDR2 FVKESK. There are 15 residues in the CDR3. J was trimmed by 7 bases and V by 0 bases; bases with no gene match: 3. CDR3 coding DNA: TGTGCCAGCAGCCAAGAAACAGGGGGCGCTGAAAAACTGTTTTTT. Translating gives CASSQETGGAEKLFF.

This clone has a handful of counts. V gene TRBV5-5 combines with J gene TRBJ1-1, with D unresolved. V lost 4 bases and J lost 6, with 13 bases in between. The CDR3 has 13 amino acids. From germline, CDR1 is SGHKS and CDR2 YYEKEE (reference sequence). CDR3 sequence: CASSRYSPPEAFF. CDR3 nucleotide sequence: TGTGCCAGCAGCCGATACAGCCCTCCTGAAGCTTTCTTT.

The chain recombines TRBV7-8 with TRBJ2-3; 9 positions agree with TRBD2. This CDR3 has 16 amino acids. Germline CDR1 and CDR2: SGHVS and FQNEAQ. The trim removed 1 base at V and 3 bases at J, leaving 5 bases unmatched. Here the CDR3 reads CASSLGLAGITDTQYF. The CDR3 bases are TGTGCCAGCAGCTTAGGGCTAGCGGGGATAACAGATACGCAGTATTTT.